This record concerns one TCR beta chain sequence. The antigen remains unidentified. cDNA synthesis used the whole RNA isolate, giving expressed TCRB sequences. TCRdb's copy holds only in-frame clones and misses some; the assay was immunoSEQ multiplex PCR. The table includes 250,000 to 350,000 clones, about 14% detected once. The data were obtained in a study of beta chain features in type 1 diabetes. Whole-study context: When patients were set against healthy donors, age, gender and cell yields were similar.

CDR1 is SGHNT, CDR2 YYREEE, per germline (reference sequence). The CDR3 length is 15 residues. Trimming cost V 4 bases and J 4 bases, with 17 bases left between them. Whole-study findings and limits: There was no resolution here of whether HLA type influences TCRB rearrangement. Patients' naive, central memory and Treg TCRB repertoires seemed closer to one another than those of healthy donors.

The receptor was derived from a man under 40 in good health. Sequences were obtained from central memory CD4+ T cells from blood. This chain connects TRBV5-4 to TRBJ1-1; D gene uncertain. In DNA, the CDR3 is TGTGCCAGCAGCGATCCCTCCCTGGCCGTCACTGAAGCTTTCTTT. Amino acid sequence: CASSDPSLAVTEAFF.